These T cell receptor beta chains were read from a single sample in a study of blood T cell repertoires in COVID-19. Sequencing was performed with immunoSEQ multiplex PCR; in TCRdb, only in-frame clones are kept and a portion is missing. The table includes more than 95,000 clones, roughly four fifths detected once. Sequenced material: peripheral blood. The receptors were gathered from a woman of 80 years or more with active or convalescent COVID-19. Both conserved end residues are part of each CDR3. D genes are given only for firm matches. Part of the rows lack a size; the others show once, few, many or a class for expanded clones.

abundance,d_gene,len,j_gene,v_gene,CDR3aa,CDR3nt
.,TRBD1,15,TRBJ2-5,TRBV6-2/TRBV6-3,CASSYGTGRAETQYF,TGTGCCAGCAGTTACGGGACAGGGAGGGCAGAGACCCAGTACTTC
.,.,13,TRBJ1-1,TRBV19,CASSIARNTEAFF,TGTGCCAGTAGTATAGCGAGAAACACTGAAGCTTTCTTT
.,TRBD1,17,TRBJ1-3,TRBV9,CASSGTGTVISGNTIYF,TGTGCCAGCAGCGGTACCGGGACAGTGATTTCTGGAAACACCATATATTTT
.,TRBD2,17,TRBJ2-7,TRBV5-4,CASSFGLAGLKTQEQYF,TGTGCCAGCAGCTTCGGGCTAGCGGGACTAAAGACGCAGGAGCAGTACTTC
.,TRBD1,15,TRBJ1-2,TRBV5-1,CASSLGQGANYGYTF,TGCGCCAGCAGCTTGGGACAGGGGGCAAACTATGGCTACACCTTC
.,TRBD1,15,TRBJ1-1,TRBV7-2,CASRPGQLRNTEAFF,TGTGCCAGCAGACCGGGACAGCTTAGGAACACTGAAGCTTTCTTT
.,.,14,TRBJ1-5,TRBV20-1,CSASMTGGDLPQHF,TGCAGTGCTAGTATGACTGGGGGCGATTTGCCCCAGCATTTT
.,TRBD2,24,TRBJ2-1,TRBV7-3,CASSLIRTHGNGLAGNISYNEQFF,TGTGCCAGCAGCTTAATACGGACCCACGGTAACGGACTAGCGGGGAATATCTCCTACAATGAGCAGTTCTTC
.,.,14,TRBJ1-5,TRBV2,CASSYRDRNQPQHF,TGTGCCAGCAGCTACAGGGACCGCAATCAGCCCCAGCATTTT
.,.,14,TRBJ1-5,TRBV30,CAWSEGYSNQPQHF,TGTGCCTGGAGTGAGGGGTATAGCAATCAGCCCCAGCATTTT
few,.,12,TRBJ1-2,TRBV6-4,CASSRPGYGYTF,TGTGCCAGCAGTCGTCCGGGCTATGGCTACACCTTC
.,.,20,TRBJ2-5,TRBV9,CASSVGAGGLGREGQETQYF,TGTGCCAGCAGCGTAGGGGCAGGGGGACTAGGGCGAGAAGGTCAAGAGACCCAGTACTTC
.,TRBD1,18,TRBJ1-5,TRBV7-2,CASSLNGPGTGRNQPQHF,TGTGCCAGCAGCTTGAACGGGCCGGGGACAGGGCGCAATCAGCCCCAGCATTTT
few,.,15,TRBJ1-2,TRBV18,CASSPPSGANYGYTF,TGTGCCAGCTCACCACCGTCAGGCGCTAACTATGGCTACACCTTC
.,.,14,TRBJ1-4,TRBV4-2,CASSPGGTNEKLFF,TGTGCCAGCAGCCCGGGGGGAACTAATGAAAAACTGTTTTTT
.,.,13,TRBJ1-1,TRBV6-1,CASSETGNTEAFF,TGTGCCAGCAGTGAAACGGGAAACACTGAAGCTTTCTTT
.,TRBD2,16,TRBJ2-1,TRBV7-9,CASSPKIRLAADEQFF,TGTGCCAGCAGCCCGAAAATCAGACTAGCTGCGGATGAGCAGTTCTTC
.,.,16,TRBJ1-3,TRBV18,CASSPPRTGSGNTIYF,TGTGCCAGCTCACCACCTCGAACCGGCTCTGGAAACACCATATATTTT
.,.,14,TRBJ1-6,TRBV5-8,CASSLSRGNSPLHF,TGTGCCAGCAGCTTATCCAGGGGTAATTCACCCCTCCACTTT
.,.,17,TRBJ2-3,TRBV5-1,CASKYPVDGASGDTQYF,TGCGCCAGCAAATATCCCGTAGACGGTGCCTCAGGCGATACGCAGTATTTT
.,.,16,TRBJ1-1,TRBV11-2,CASSPIRGQRITEAFF,TGTGCCAGCAGCCCTATTCGAGGACAGAGGATCACTGAAGCTTTCTTT
.,.,14,TRBJ1-2,TRBV5-3,CASDPGGMNYGYTF,TGTGCCAGTGACCCGGGGGGTATGAACTATGGCTACACCTTC
.,.,11,TRBJ2-5,TRBV7-9,CASSPLETQYF,TGTGCCAGCAGTCCCCTCGAGACCCAGTACTTC
.,TRBD2,15,TRBJ2-3,TRBV11-2,CASSSGLADTDTQYF,TGTGCCAGCAGCTCGGGACTAGCGGACACAGATACGCAGTATTTT
.,TRBD1,14,TRBJ1-2,TRBV3-1/TRBV3-2,CASSQSRGHGGYTF,TGTGCCAGCAGCCAAAGCAGGGGGCATGGTGGCTACACCTTC
.,.,16,TRBJ1-5,TRBV19,CASSTSPWGGNQPQHF,TGTGCCAGTAGTACCTCTCCTTGGGGGGGTAATCAGCCCCAGCATTTT
.,.,12,TRBJ1-5,TRBV6-6,CASSYLNQPQHF,TGTGCCAGCAGTTACCTCAATCAGCCCCAGCATTTT
.,TRBD1,12,TRBJ2-7,TRBV6-5,CASWTGGQEQYF,TGTGCCTCCTGGACAGGGGGGCAGGAGCAGTACTTC
.,.,13,TRBJ1-1,TRBV29-1,CSVGYGINTEAFF,TGCAGCGTTGGCTACGGGATAAACACTGAAGCTTTCTTT
.,.,16,TRBJ1-1,TRBV28,CASSLRDSRGWTEAFF,TGTGCCAGCAGTTTACGAGACAGTCGGGGGTGGACTGAAGCTTTCTTT
.,.,15,TRBJ1-5,TRBV7-2,CASSQMSGGNQPQHF,TGTGCCAGCAGCCAAATGTCGGGGGGCAATCAGCCCCAGCATTTT
.,.,16,TRBJ1-5,TRBV2,CASRIQTGSGNQPQHF,TGTGCCAGCAGGATACAAACAGGGTCGGGCAATCAGCCCCAGCATTTT
.,.,15,TRBJ2-3,TRBV7-9,CASSRTSGYADTQYF,TGTGCCAGCAGCAGAACGAGCGGGTACGCAGATACGCAGTATTTT
.,.,17,TRBJ2-5,TRBV7-3,CASSHRPISGPGETQYF,TGTGCCAGCAGCCATCGCCCTATATCGGGCCCGGGGGAGACCCAGTACTTC
.,TRBD1,14,TRBJ2-3,TRBV19,CASNQNRGQDTQYF,TGTGCCAGTAACCAAAACAGGGGACAAGATACGCAGTATTTT
.,.,13,TRBJ1-2,TRBV4-3,CASSRDLNRVHTF,TGCGCCAGCAGCCGGGACCTCAACAGGGTCCACACCTTC
once,.,14,TRBJ1-1,TRBV19,CASTDPGLNTEAFF,TGTGCCAGTACCGATCCGGGTCTGAACACTGAAGCTTTCTTT
.,TRBD2,16,TRBJ2-7,TRBV5-1,CASSTGTSGSRGEQYF,TGCGCCAGCAGCACCGGGACTAGCGGGAGTAGGGGCGAGCAGTACTTC
once,.,14,TRBJ1-5,TRBV5-1,CASSLHAGNQPQHF,TGCGCCAGCAGCTTACACGCGGGGAATCAGCCCCAGCATTTT
.,TRBD1,14,TRBJ1-3,TRBV5-1,CASSQGTAGNTIYF,TGCGCCAGCAGCCAAGGGACAGCTGGAAACACCATATATTTT
.,.,15,TRBJ2-6,TRBV25-1,CASAGAGSGANVLTF,TGTGCCAGCGCTGGCGCAGGCTCTGGGGCCAACGTCCTGACTTTC
.,.,15,TRBJ2-2,TRBV19,CASKVTGTLTGELFF,TGTGCCAGTAAGGTAACAGGGACATTAACCGGGGAGCTGTTTTTT
.,TRBD1,15,TRBJ1-5,TRBV4-2,CASSQGQGDNQPQHF,TGTGCCAGCAGCCAGGGACAGGGGGATAATCAGCCCCAGCATTTT
few,TRBD1,15,TRBJ1-1,TRBV27,CASSWTGFSNTEAFF,TGTGCCAGCAGTTGGACAGGGTTTTCTAACACTGAAGCTTTCTTT
.,TRBD1,15,TRBJ2-5,TRBV7-2,CASSLRTGNWETQYF,TGTGCCAGCAGCTTAAGGACAGGGAATTGGGAGACCCAGTACTTC
.,.,10,TRBJ2-3,TRBV29-1,CSTNTDTQYF,TGCAGCACTAACACAGATACGCAGTATTTT
few,.,18,TRBJ1-2,TRBV28,CASSFYFRLVGANYGYTF,TGTGCCAGCAGTTTTTACTTCCGCCTGGTAGGGGCTAACTATGGCTACACCTTC
.,TRBD2,15,TRBJ2-1,TRBV28,CASSQTSGGAREQFF,TGTGCCAGCAGTCAGACTAGCGGGGGGGCTAGGGAGCAGTTCTTC
.,.,16,TRBJ2-1,TRBV7-2,CASSSGQLNSYNEQFF,TGTGCCAGCAGCTCCGGACAGCTTAACTCCTACAATGAGCAGTTCTTC
few,TRBD1,13,TRBJ1-4,TRBV5-1,CASSPGGYEKLFF,TGCGCCAGCAGCCCAGGGGGATATGAAAAACTGTTTTTT
.,.,12,TRBJ1-3,TRBV27,CASTLKGNTIYF,TGTGCCAGCACCCTAAAGGGAAACACCATATATTTT
.,TRBD1,14,TRBJ1-4,TRBV18,CASSDRGPNEKLFF,TGTGCCAGCTCGGACAGGGGACCGAATGAAAAACTGTTTTTT
.,TRBD2,18,TRBJ2-5,TRBV4-2,CASSQVGLAGGRQETQYF,TGTGCCAGCAGCCAAGTAGGCCTAGCGGGGGGAAGACAAGAGACCCAGTACTTC
many,.,14,TRBJ1-1,TRBV5-6,CASERGEVNTEAFF,TGTGCCAGCGAGAGAGGGGAGGTGAACACTGAAGCTTTCTTT
.,.,13,TRBJ1-3,TRBV9,CASSVYSGNTIYF,TGTGCCAGCAGCGTGTACTCTGGAAACACCATATATTTT
.,TRBD2,14,TRBJ2-7,TRBV6-6,CASRPQRDDYEQYF,TGTGCCAGCCGGCCCCAGCGGGACGACTACGAGCAGTACTTC
.,TRBD1,18,TRBJ1-5,TRBV28,CASSLLLGRGQGLEPQHF,TGTGCCAGCAGTTTACTCCTTGGGCGTGGACAGGGTTTAGAGCCCCAGCATTTT
.,TRBD1,14,TRBJ1-1,TRBV5-6,CASSLGQGLFKAFF,TGTGCCAGCAGCCTAGGACAGGGACTCTTCAAAGCTTTCTTT
.,.,15,TRBJ1-5,TRBV5-8,CASSGTGSGNQPQHF,TGTGCCAGCAGCGGTACAGGGTCAGGCAATCAGCCCCAGCATTTT
.,.,15,TRBJ2-7,TRBV6-2/TRBV6-3,CASSRHRRGSYEQYF,TGTGCCAGCAGTCGACATCGAAGGGGCTCCTACGAGCAGTACTTC